This T cell receptor beta chain was identified during a study of blood T cell repertoires in COVID-19. Overall study: Samples representing acute and convalescent COVID-19 were sourced from the United States, Italy and Spain. Sources were T cells, B-cell-depleted T cells, or PBMCs; the material itself was cDNA or gDNA.

V was trimmed by 1 base and J by 3 bases, leaving 6 bases between them. CDR1 and CDR2 (germline): MNHNS, SASEGT. This CDR3 is built from 13 residues. Under the authors' procedure: Nucleated cell number was recorded as an estimate derived from reference gene primer amplification. Clones were sequenced by immunoSEQ multiplex PCR, and TCRdb holds only the in-frame ones, with some missing. V, J and clone size are those of that table, while D and trimming were read from the DNA. The repertoire holds tens of thousands of clones, with roughly nine tenths as singletons. Sequencing was carried out using peripheral blood. This sequence was found in an elderly man in a cohort sampled during active COVID-19. The V gene is TRBV6-1, the J gene TRBJ1-2; D unresolved. The CDR3 sequence: CASSEGRDYGYTF. CDR3 nucleotides: TGTGCCAGCAGTGAAGGACGGGACTATGGCTACACCTTC.